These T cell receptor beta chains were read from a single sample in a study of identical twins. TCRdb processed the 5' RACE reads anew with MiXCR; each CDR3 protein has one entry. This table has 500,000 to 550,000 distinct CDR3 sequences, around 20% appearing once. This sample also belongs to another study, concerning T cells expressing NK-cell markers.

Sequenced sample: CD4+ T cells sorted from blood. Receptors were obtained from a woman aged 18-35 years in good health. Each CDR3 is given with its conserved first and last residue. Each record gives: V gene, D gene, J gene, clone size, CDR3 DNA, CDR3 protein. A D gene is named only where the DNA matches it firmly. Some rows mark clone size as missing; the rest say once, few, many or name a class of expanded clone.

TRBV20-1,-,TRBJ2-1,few,TGCAGTGCTGTTAGAGGTGGGGGCAGGAGCTCCTACAATGAGCAGTTCTTC,CSAVRGGGRSSYNEQFF
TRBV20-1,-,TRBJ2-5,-,TGCAGTGCCGGGCGGCTAGGGGAGACCCAGTACTTC,CSAGRLGETQYF
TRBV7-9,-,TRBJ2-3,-,TGTGCCAGCAGCTTAAGGGGGGTTCGCACAGATACGCAGTATTTT,CASSLRGVRTDTQYF
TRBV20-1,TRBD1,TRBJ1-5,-,TGCAGTGCCCCGACAGGGCCTAATCAGCCCCAGCATTTT,CSAPTGPNQPQHF
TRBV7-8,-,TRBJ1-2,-,TGTGCCAGCAGCTGGCGGGACACCATCTATGGCTACACCTTC,CASSWRDTIYGYTF
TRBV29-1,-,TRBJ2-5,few,TGCAGCGTTGGACAGCAAGAGACCCAGTACTTC,CSVGQQETQYF
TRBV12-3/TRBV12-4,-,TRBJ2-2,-,TGTGCCAGCAGGACAGGACTAGCGAACACCGGGGAGCTGTTTTTT,CASRTGLANTGELFF
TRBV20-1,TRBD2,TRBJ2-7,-,TGCAGTGCCACGGGGGGGGCGGGAGCTTTCGAGCAGTACTTC,CSATGGAGAFEQYF
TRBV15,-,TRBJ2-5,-,TGTGCCACCAGCAGAGAACCAGCGGAGACCCAGTACTTC,CATSREPAETQYF
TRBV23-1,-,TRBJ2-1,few,TGCGCCAGCAGTCATTCGACAGTCCGAAGTGAGCAGTTCTTC,CASSHSTVRSEQFF
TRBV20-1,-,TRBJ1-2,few,TGCAGTGCGCCTACTACAGGCTATGGCTACACCTTC,CSAPTTGYGYTF
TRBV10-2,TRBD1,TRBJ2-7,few,TGCGCCAGCAGTTACCGGGACAGGTTAACCTACGAGCAGTACTTC,CASSYRDRLTYEQYF
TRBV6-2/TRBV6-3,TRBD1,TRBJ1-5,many,TGTGCCAGCAAGGACAGGAGCAATCAGCCCCAGCATTTT,CASKDRSNQPQHF
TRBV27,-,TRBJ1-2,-,TGTGCCAGCAGTTTATCAGCCTCCTATGGCTACACCTTC,CASSLSASYGYTF
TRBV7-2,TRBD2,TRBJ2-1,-,TGTGCCAGCAGCTCAAAACCGGGACTAGAACCCTACAATGAGCAGTTCTTC,CASSSKPGLEPYNEQFF
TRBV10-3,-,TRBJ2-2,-,TGTGCCATCAGTGAGCAGGGGACGAACACCGGGGAGCTGTTTTTT,CAISEQGTNTGELFF
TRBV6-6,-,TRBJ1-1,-,TGTGCCAGCAGTGGGACTTGGAGGACTGAAGCTTTCTTT,CASSGTWRTEAFF
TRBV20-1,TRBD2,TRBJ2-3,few,TGCAGTGCTAGAGTGGCTAGCGGGGGCGATACGCAGTATTTT,CSARVASGGDTQYF
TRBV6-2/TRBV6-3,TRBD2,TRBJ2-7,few,TGTGCCAGCAGTTACCTAGCGGGAGCCGACGAGCAGTACTTC,CASSYLAGADEQYF
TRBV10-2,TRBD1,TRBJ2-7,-,TGCGCCAGCATCGGAACAGGGGGGAGGGAGCAGTACTTC,CASIGTGGREQYF